The sequence of this T cell receptor beta chain was determined in a study of CD8 T cells in Susac syndrome. A quantity of about 0.5 to 1 ug RNA underwent reverse transcription using random hexamers. TCRdb processed the immunoSEQ multiplex PCR reads anew with MiXCR; each CDR3 protein has one entry. The data hold some 68,000 distinct CDR3 sequences, with roughly 93% observed a single time. Diagnostic criteria for definite or probable disease, in their recently defined form, were met by the patients with Susac syndrome. The sequence was obtained from a human donor with Susac syndrome. The sequenced sample was CD4+ T cells from PBMCs.

CDR3 DNA: TGTGCCAGCAGTTTCGAAACCTTCACCCAGTACTTC. Amino acid sequence: CASSFETFTQYF. The rearrangement joins TRBV28 to TRBJ2-5; D is uncertain. The CDR3 is made up of 12 amino acids. Germline-derived CDR1 and CDR2 are MDHEN and SYDVKM. With 3 bases removed from V and 8 bases from J, the gap between germline ends came to 10 bases.